This is a list of T cell receptor beta chains from one sample in a study of control samples from healthy donors and cancer patients. Method: immunoSEQ multiplex PCR; TCRdb's copy keeps in-frame clones and lacks some. There are 75,000 to 100,000 clones in the sample; 80% to 95% occur only once, and about 3% lies in the top ten. Sequencing input: blood. The receptors come from a human donor in good health. The donor label of this sample is uncertain. The CDR3 runs from the conserved cysteine through the conserved F or W. The D gene is left open where the match is weak. Only some rows state a clone size, as once, few, many or a class for expanded clones.

clone size,J gene,V gene,D gene,CDR3 DNA,CDR3 protein
once,TRBJ1-2,TRBV5-8,NA,TGTGCCAGCAGCTTGATCAGGGGTGACGGCTACACCTTC,CASSLIRGDGYTF
NA,TRBJ1-1,TRBV19,NA,TGTGCCAGTAGTATATTTTCAGGGATGAACACTGAAGCTTTCTTT,CASSIFSGMNTEAFF
NA,TRBJ1-1,TRBV30,NA,TGTGCCTGGAGTCCAAGCCCTCTTTTCATGAACACTGAAGCTTTCTTT,CAWSPSPLFMNTEAFF
once,TRBJ1-3,TRBV12-3/TRBV12-4,NA,TGTGCCAGCAGTTTCTCCGGTGGAAACACCATATATTTT,CASSFSGGNTIYF
NA,TRBJ2-1,TRBV19,NA,TGTGCCAGTAGCGGGCAAAGCTCCTACAATGAGCAGTTCTTC,CASSGQSSYNEQFF
NA,TRBJ2-2,TRBV12-3/TRBV12-4,NA,TGTGCCAGCAGAACAGGGTCCGGGGAGCTGTTTTTT,CASRTGSGELFF
NA,TRBJ2-3,TRBV10-3,TRBD2,TGTGCCATCAGTGACACTAGCGGGGGCTCACCTAGCACAGATACGCAGTATTTT,CAISDTSGGSPSTDTQYF
NA,TRBJ2-3,TRBV18,TRBD1,TGTGCCAGCTCACCACACGTCCCGGGACAGGGGCTACATACGCAGTATTTT,CASSPHVPGQGLHTQYF
NA,TRBJ2-3,TRBV3-1/TRBV3-2,TRBD2,TGTGCCAGCAGCCAAGGGACTAGCGGGGGCTCAGATACGCAGTATTTT,CASSQGTSGGSDTQYF
NA,TRBJ1-5,TRBV6-2/TRBV6-3,NA,TGTGCCAGCAGTTCCGAGGTATATAGCAATCAGCCCCAGCATTTT,CASSSEVYSNQPQHF
NA,TRBJ1-5,TRBV7-8,NA,TGTGCCAGCAGCTTAGCGGACTATAGCAATCAGCCCCAGCATTTT,CASSLADYSNQPQHF
NA,TRBJ2-1,TRBV6-5,NA,TGTGCCAGCAGTTACTCCGGGACACATGATGAGCAGTTCTTC,CASSYSGTHDEQFF
NA,TRBJ1-5,TRBV10-3,NA,TGTGCCATCAGTGATGGGGATAGCAATCAGCCCCAGCATTTT,CAISDGDSNQPQHF
NA,TRBJ1-5,TRBV7-2,NA,TGTGCCAGCAGCTTAGTTGGGGGGAACAATCAGCCCCAGCATTTT,CASSLVGGNNQPQHF
NA,TRBJ1-6,TRBV28,TRBD1,TGTGCCAGCAGTTTGGCAGGGGGTTCACCCCTCCACTTT,CASSLAGGSPLHF
NA,TRBJ1-4,TRBV4-1,TRBD1,TGCGCCAGCAGCCAACTCTCCGGGACAGTTTTAAAAAAACTGTTTTTT,CASSQLSGTVLKKLFF
NA,TRBJ1-3,TRBV28,NA,TGTGCCAGCTCTCCGGGAAACTCTGGAAACACCATATATTTT,CASSPGNSGNTIYF
NA,TRBJ2-5,TRBV7-9,NA,TGTGCCAGCAGCTTAGGTCCGCAAGCAGAATGGGAGACCCAGTACTTC,CASSLGPQAEWETQYF